The next 21 T cell receptor beta chains were all read from a single sample in a study of blood T cell repertoires in COVID-19. The assay was immunoSEQ multiplex PCR, and TCRdb's table has in-frame clones only and misses some. The repertoire includes approximately 100,000 clones, 85% to 90% of them detected once, and about 4.2% sits in the top ten. Sequencing was carried out using peripheral blood. The receptors here all came from a human donor with COVID-19, enrolled during active disease. The donor label of this sample is uncertain.

The chain combines TRBV24-1 with TRBJ2-7; 8 nucleotides agree with TRBD1. Germline V gives CDR1 KGHDR, CDR2 SFDVKD. There are 13 residues in the CDR3. Germline trimming cut 5 bases from V and 6 bases from J; bases unmatched to any gene: 5. CDR3 protein: CATSAQGELEQYF. The CDR3 DNA reads TGTGCCACCAGTGCACAGGGGGAACTCGAGCAGTACTTC.

V is TRBV11-3 and J is TRBJ1-6, with a weak D call TRBD1 (6 bases). Germline CDR1 reads SGHNT; CDR2 reads YENEEA. Between the trimmed V and J ends, which lost 5 bases and 3 bases, there was a span of 11 bases. This CDR3 comprises 15 residues. The CDR3 sequence is CASSPIGGYNSPLHF. The DNA for the CDR3 is TGTGCCAGCAGCCCTATAGGGGGCTATAATTCACCCCTCCACTTT.

The chain has TRBV7-3 and TRBJ2-2; weak D call: TRBD2 (5 bases). CDR1 is SGHTA, CDR2 FQGTGA, per germline. This CDR3 spans 16 amino acids. V lost 5 bases, J lost 0 bases, and 13 bases lay in between. This CDR3 is CASSPSPAANTGELFF. The DNA of the CDR3 is TGTGCCAGCAGCCCTAGCCCGGCGGCGAACACCGGGGAGCTGTTTTTT.

The chain carries TRBV2 and TRBJ1-2, with 10 bases matching TRBD1. CDR3 length: 17 residues. The trim removed 6 bases at V and 5 bases at J, leaving 15 bases unmatched. The germline CDR1 and CDR2 sequences are SNHLY and FYNNEI. The CDR3 DNA reads as TGTGCCAGCAGGGAAAGGTCCGGGACAGGGGTTTTGTATGGCTACACCTTC. Its protein is CASRERSGTGVLYGYTF.

This chain's CDR3 is CASSPEEDTQYF. The CDR3 bases are TGTGCCAGCTCACCAGAGGAAGATACGCAGTATTTT. The genes are TRBV18 and TRBJ2-3; D gene ambiguous. This CDR3 spans 12 amino acids. V was trimmed by 2 bases and J by 5 bases, leaving 5 bases between them. Germline CDR1 is KGHSH and CDR2 is LQKENI.

This clone was observed once. The CDR3 nucleotides read TGTGCCAGCAGCCTAGACACCCGGAGCGAAGCTTTCTTT. It translates to CASSLDTRSEAFF. The rearrangement links TRBV3-1 (or the pseudogene TRBV3-2) to TRBJ1-1, with D unclear. CDR3 length: 13 residues. Trimming removed 4 bases at V and 8 bases at J, with 14 bases between. Germline assignment: CDR1 LGHDT and CDR2 YNNKEL (reference sequence).

The chain employs TRBV12-3 or TRBV12-4 and TRBJ1-2, with 7 positions matching TRBD1. The CDR3 has 13 amino acids. V shed 5 bases and J 10 bases; nucleotides not matched to a gene: 10. CDR3 DNA sequence: TGTGCCAGCAGTCCGACAGGGTATCGGATCTACACCTTC. Its protein product is CASSPTGYRIYTF.

This chain connects TRBV7-2 to TRBJ1-1, with TRBD1 identical over 9 bases. V dropped 6 bases and J dropped 2; count of bases not matched to a gene: 4. This CDR3 contains 14 residues. Germline-derived CDR1 and CDR2 are SGHTA and FQGNSA. CDR3 sequence reads: CASRRTGVNTEAFF. The CDR3 coding sequence is TGTGCCAGCAGACGGACAGGGGTTAACACTGAAGCTTTCTTT.

The chain has TRBV9 and TRBJ2-1; possibly TRBD1 for D (5 bases). CDR3 size: 13 residues. Germline loops: CDR1 SGDLS, CDR2 YYNGEE. V lost 4 bases and J 5 bases, leaving 10 bases between the germline ends. CDR3 sequence: CASSLDNNNEQFF. Written as DNA, the CDR3 is TGTGCCAGCAGCCTGGACAACAACAATGAGCAGTTCTTC.

This chain links TRBV19 with TRBJ2-1; D may be TRBD1 (6 bases). The CDR3 length is 15 residues. Germline CDR1 LNHDA, CDR2 SQIVND (reference sequence). Trimming took off 4 bases at V and 9 bases at J, with 19 bases between the two ends. The CDR3 coding sequence is TGTGCCAGTAGTACAAACAGGGAAAGGCTTTCTGAGCAGTTCTTC. Encoded protein: CASSTNRERLSEQFF.

DNA of the CDR3: TGCGCCAGCAGCCGGGGAGGGGGCTCCTACAATGAGCAGTTCTTC. Encoded protein: CASSRGGGSYNEQFF. This rearrangement joins TRBV4-3 to TRBJ2-1, with a tentative D call TRBD2 (7 bases). Deletions cut 4 bases from V and 0 bases from J, with 10 bases between. Germline CDR1 reads LGHNA; CDR2 reads YSLEER. The length of the CDR3 is 15 residues.

This sequence joins TRBV5-4 and TRBJ2-1; 13 nucleotides line up with TRBD2. Germline lookup yields CDR1 SGHNT and CDR2 YYREEE (reference sequence). The CDR3 is 16 residues long. V was clipped by 4 bases and J by 9 bases; unmatched bases: 10. The CDR3 nucleotides are TGTGCCAGCAGCCCATGGGGACTAGCGGGACGGTCTGAGCAGTTCTTC. This sequence encodes CASSPWGLAGRSEQFF.

This clone was detected only once. The chain is built from TRBV3-1 (or the pseudogene TRBV3-2) and TRBJ1-1; TRBD1 aligns across 10 bases. The V gene's germline CDR1 is LGHDT and CDR2 YNNKEL (reference sequence). This CDR3 has 15 residues. Trimming took 4 bases from V and 4 from J; bases not matched to a gene: 6. CDR3 protein: CASSRRRDRGTEAFF. CDR3 coding DNA: TGTGCCAGCAGCCGCCGCCGGGACAGGGGCACTGAAGCTTTCTTT.

This clone has just one count. The rearrangement links TRBV19 to TRBJ2-7; D is unclear. V lost 3 bases to trimming and J lost 2 bases, with 8 bases between them. The CDR3 runs 13 residues. Germline V gene sequence: CDR1 LNHDA, CDR2 SQIVND (reference sequence). The CDR3, as DNA: TGTGCCAGTAGTATGAGGATCACCTACGAGCAGTACTTC. It encodes CASSMRITYEQYF.

Written as DNA, the CDR3 is TGTGCCAGCTCACTAACCTTCCTCGGACAGTACAATGAGCAGTTCTTC. Its protein product is CASSLTFLGQYNEQFF. The chain is built from TRBV18 and TRBJ2-1, with a possible D match to TRBD1 (6 bases). The V end was cut by 4 bases, the J end by 4 bases, with 17 bases between. This CDR3 is built from 16 residues. The germline V gene encodes CDR1 KGHSH and CDR2 LQKENI.

This clone showed up just once. The chain combines TRBV29-1 with TRBJ2-5; TRBD1 agrees at 12 bases. The V gene end was trimmed by 1 base and the J gene end by 5 bases; junction bases not matched to a gene: 8. Looked up from germline, CDR1 is SQVTM and CDR2 is ANQGSEA. The CDR3 sequence is 16 residues long. CDR3 nucleotides: TGCAGCGTTGAAGGGGACAGGGGGCGCGAAATGGAGACCCAGTACTTC. Translating gives CSVEGDRGREMETQYF.

This chain links TRBV11-2 with TRBJ2-5, with TRBD1 matching over 11 bases. Germline V gene lookup returns CDR1 SGHAT and CDR2 FQNNGV. The V gene end was trimmed by 5 bases and the J gene end by 4 bases; junction bases not matched to a gene: 3. This CDR3 has 14 amino acids. The CDR3 reads CASSPGTGGETQYF. The CDR3 coding sequence is TGTGCCAGCAGCCCCGGGACAGGGGGAGAGACCCAGTACTTC. Looking up the rest from reference TRBV11-2 and TRBJ2-5 gives the full variable domain: EAGVAQSPRYKIIEKRQSVAFWCNPISGHATLYWYQQILGQGPKLLIQFQNNGVVDDSQLPKDRFSAERLKGVDSTLKIQPAKLEDSAVYLCASSPGTGGETQYFGPGTRLLVL.

This clone was seen only once. The chain uses TRBV28 and TRBJ1-2, with D possibly TRBD1 on 6 matching bases. Germline CDR1 and CDR2: MDHEN and SYDVKM. The CDR3 spans 13 residues. V was pared by 3 bases and J by 8 bases, with 13 bases between. The DNA of the CDR3 is TGTGCCAGCAGTTTCGGGGGGGCGGAAGGCTACACCTTC. This translates into CASSFGGAEGYTF.

The rearrangement joins TRBV2 to TRBJ1-5; TRBD1 aligns across 9 bases. The germline V gene has CDR1 SNHLY and CDR2 FYNNEI. The CDR3 contains 16 residues. The ends lost 4 bases at V and 6 bases at J; junction bases unmatched: 10. The CDR3 spells CASSALMGQGGQPQHF. The CDR3 coding sequence is TGTGCCAGCAGTGCGTTGATGGGACAGGGCGGTCAGCCCCAGCATTTT.

Worth noting for this clone: At the DNA level, this CDR3 is encoded by other sequences in the same sample as well. The chain has TRBV9 and TRBJ2-1; 7 nucleotides match TRBD2. V shed 0 bases and J 0 bases; nucleotides not matched to a gene: 3. The germline gives CDR1 SGDLS, CDR2 YYNGEE. This CDR3 region has 16 residues. As DNA, the CDR3 is TGTGCCAGCAGCGTAGGAGCGGGGAGCTCCTACAATGAGCAGTTCTTC. Amino acids: CASSVGAGSSYNEQFF.

This clone is a singleton in its sample. This chain connects TRBV27 to TRBJ1-2, with D possibly being TRBD1 (6 bases). V was cut by 6 bases and J by 5 bases, with 19 bases left in between. Germline assignment: CDR1 MNHEY and CDR2 SMNVEV (reference sequence). CDR3 length: 15 amino acids. CDR3 loop: CASSKGPGESYGYTF. The DNA for the CDR3 is TGTGCCAGCAGCAAGGGGCCAGGGGAGAGTTATGGCTACACCTTC.